What follows are 21 T cell receptor beta chains derived from one specimen sequenced in a study of Ad26.COV2.S vaccination and SARS-CoV-2 variants (dated by TCRdb to about 2021). Libraries were made using the immunoSEQ multiplex PCR assay. The clones in this table, taken by TCRdb from immuneACCESS, are in-frame only. Not every clone is retained; where verified, under half of the shortfall comes from an unresolved V gene, and the cause of the rest is unknown. This sample comprises about 250,000 clones, around 87% of them detected only once. Over 2.5% of the sample is in the top ten clones. What the treatment or condition label conveys for this sample: around 19 received Ad26.COV2.S at low or high dose, single or two shots; 5 received placebo; per-sample allocation not given. For vaccine and placebo recipients, the sequenced repertoires came from samples collected on day 63 after the first injection.

Source: peripheral blood, taken in a trial of Ad26.COV2.S vaccine versus placebo. All receptors come from a person between 18 and 59 years old who received the Ad26.COV2.S COVID-19 vaccine or a placebo.

The J gene is TRBJ1-1, the V gene TRBV6-5; D gene ambiguous. The germline gives CDR1 MNHEY, CDR2 SVGAGI. V was shortened by 5 bases and J by 4 bases, with 11 bases between the two germline ends. CDR3 length: 13 residues. CDR3 sequence (DNA): TGTGCCAGCAGTAGAACGGGGAGCACTGAAGCTTTCTTT. Translated: CASSRTGSTEAFF.

This clone was seen just once. The chain couples TRBV10-3 to TRBJ2-3, with D possibly TRBD2 on 6 matching bases. The CDR3 runs to 15 residues. V lost 3 bases and J lost 0, with 10 bases in between. Germline CDR1 is ENHRY and CDR2 is SYGVKD. The CDR3 loop is CAISDRERSTDTQYF. CDR3 DNA sequence: TGTGCCATCAGTGATCGGGAGCGTAGCACAGATACGCAGTATTTT.

The chain uses TRBV4-1 and TRBJ2-7, with D maybe TRBD2 (6 bases). Trimming cost V 4 bases and J 3 bases, with 13 bases left between them. There are 14 residues in the CDR3. Germline values: CDR1 MGHRA, CDR2 YSYEKL. The DNA for the CDR3 is TGCGCCAGCAGCCCCGGGGTGGGGGGCTACGAGCAGTACTTC. This codes for CASSPGVGGYEQYF.

The chain employs TRBV7-9 and TRBJ2-2, with a tentative D call TRBD1 (5 bases). Deletions cut 1 base from V and 2 bases from J, with 11 bases between. CDR1 is SEHNR, CDR2 FQNEAQ, per germline (reference sequence). The CDR3 contains 16 residues. The CDR3, as DNA: TGTGCCAGCAGCTTAGTCGAAGGGGCAAACACCGGGGAGCTGTTTTTT. Its protein is CASSLVEGANTGELFF.

This clone was observed once. The chain employs TRBV15 and TRBJ2-7; 9 bases map to TRBD1. The junction had 6 bases not matched to a gene; V was cut back by 1 base and J by 5 bases. The CDR3 covers 15 residues. Per the germline V gene, CDR1 is LNHNV and CDR2 is YYDKDF (reference sequence). As DNA, the CDR3 is TGTGCCACCAGCAGAGTTGGACAGGGGCCCAACGAGCAGTACTTC. This codes for CATSRVGQGPNEQYF.

This clone was detected once. The V call is TRBV28, the J call TRBJ2-3; D unresolved. The germline V and J ends were trimmed by 2 bases and 2 bases, with 14 bases remaining between them. There are 16 residues in the CDR3. Germline CDR1 reads MDHEN; CDR2 reads SYDVKM. The CDR3 reads CASSLAAVATTDTQYF. The CDR3 coding sequence is TGTGCCAGCAGTTTAGCGGCGGTCGCGACCACAGATACGCAGTATTTT.

The chain combines TRBV29-1 with TRBJ1-5; perhaps TRBD1 as D (5 bases). The CDR3 covers 13 residues. V lost 6 bases to trimming and J lost 5 bases, with 14 bases between them. Germline assignment: CDR1 SQVTM and CDR2 ANQGSEA. This CDR3 is CSVKEQGHQPQHF. The DNA for the CDR3 is TGCAGCGTGAAGGAGCAGGGACATCAGCCCCAGCATTTT.

V usage is TRBV6-5 and J usage is TRBJ2-7; the D call may be TRBD1 or TRBD2 (6 bases each). With 7 bases removed from V and 6 bases from J, the gap between germline ends came to 13 bases. From germline, CDR1 is MNHEY and CDR2 SVGAGI. CDR3 length: 12 amino acids. The CDR3 loop reads CASTRGAREQYF. CDR3 DNA: TGTGCCAGCACTAGGGGGGCGCGCGAGCAGTACTTC.

The chain links TRBV11-2 to TRBJ2-3; TRBD2 matches at 8 bases. Germline V gene lookup returns CDR1 SGHAT and CDR2 FQNNGV. Trimming took 4 bases from V and 5 from J; bases not matched to a gene: 14. The CDR3 spans 17 residues. The CDR3 sequence is CASSYLRVAGLKDTQYF. CDR3 sequence (DNA): TGTGCCAGCAGCTACCTCCGGGTAGCGGGGTTAAAAGATACGCAGTATTTT.

The CDR3 here is CASSLEGLRSSGANVLTF. The CDR3 bases are TGTGCCAGCAGCTTGGAGGGCTTGCGGAGCTCTGGGGCCAACGTCCTGACTTTC. The V and J genes are TRBV5-4 and TRBJ2-6; D unresolved. The V and J ends lost 0 bases and 0 bases respectively, with 13 bases between them. CDR3 length: 18 amino acids. CDR1 is SGHNT and CDR2 is YYREEE in the germline V gene (reference sequence).

The chain couples TRBV19 to TRBJ2-1; 14 bases agree with TRBD2. Germline V CDR1 and CDR2: LNHDA, SQIVND (reference sequence). The J segment lost 11 bases and the V segment lost 8 bases, leaving 8 bases of the junction unmatched. The length of the CDR3 is 14 residues. The CDR3 sequence is CASGTSGGLLKQFF. The CDR3 region has the DNA TGTGCCAGTGGGACTAGCGGGGGCCTCCTTAAGCAGTTCTTC.

This clone showed up just once. V gene TRBV7-8 combines with J gene TRBJ2-1; 9 bases fit TRBD2. CDR3 length: 14 residues. Per the germline V gene, CDR1 is SGHVS and CDR2 is FQNEAQ. V gave up 5 bases and J gave up 4 bases; unmatched junction bases: 3. CDR3 sequence (DNA): TGTGCCAGCAGCCGCGGGGGGGCTTACAATGAGCAGTTCTTC. This sequence encodes CASSRGGAYNEQFF.

In nucleotides, the CDR3 is TGCGCCAGCAGCTTGGGGGCGACAGGGACTTACTCTGGAAACACCATATATTTT. This translates into CASSLGATGTYSGNTIYF. The chain uses TRBV5-1 and TRBJ1-3, with 7 bases aligning to TRBD1. V trimming: 0 bases; J trimming: 0 bases; junction bases outside the gene matches: 9. The CDR3 is 18 residues long. Per germline, CDR1 SGHRS and CDR2 YFSETQ.

The chain recombines TRBV7-9 with TRBJ1-4, with D possibly TRBD1 on 5 matching bases. Germline assignment: CDR1 SEHNR and CDR2 FQNEAQ (reference sequence). This CDR3 contains 16 residues. Trimming shortened V by 2 bases and J by 3 bases, and 13 bases separated the two germline ends. The CDR3 region is CASSLQGPSANEKLFF. The CDR3 DNA reads as TGTGCCAGCAGCTTACAGGGTCCTTCGGCTAATGAAAAACTGTTTTTT.

The genes are TRBV7-2 and TRBJ1-1; TRBD1 matches at 9 bases. Looked up from germline, CDR1 is SGHTA and CDR2 is FQGNSA. The J segment lost 1 base and the V segment lost 5 bases, leaving 8 bases of the junction unmatched. The CDR3 contains 16 residues. CDR3 DNA: TGTGCCAGCAGCCTAAGACAGGGGGGGTCGAACACTGAAGCTTTCTTT. Amino acids: CASSLRQGGSNTEAFF.

This clone was recorded a few times. This chain joins TRBV7-2 and TRBJ1-5, with 7 bases lining up with TRBD1. This CDR3 spans 14 amino acids. Per the germline V gene, CDR1 is SGHTA and CDR2 is FQGNSA. The J segment lost 7 bases and the V segment lost 4 bases, leaving 7 bases of the junction unmatched. The chain's CDR3 is CASSSTNRGQPQHF. The CDR3 DNA is TGTGCCAGCAGCTCCACAAACAGGGGACAGCCCCAGCATTTT.

The chain links TRBV5-4 to TRBJ1-1; unclear D gene. Looked up from germline, CDR1 is SGHNT and CDR2 is YYREEE (reference sequence). The CDR3 is made up of 14 amino acids. Trimming removed 1 base at V and 2 bases at J, with 9 bases between. CDR3 protein: CASSLWQANTEAFF. The CDR3 nucleotides read TGTGCCAGCAGCTTGTGGCAGGCCAACACTGAAGCTTTCTTT.

This clone was detected only once. The rearrangement joins TRBV3-1 (or the pseudogene TRBV3-2) to TRBJ2-3; 14 nucleotides match TRBD2. Germline V CDR1 and CDR2: LGHDT, YNNKEL (reference sequence). Germline trimming cut 3 bases from V and 5 bases from J; bases unmatched to any gene: 10. The CDR3 consists of 18 residues. The CDR3 protein is CASSQIPPGLAGEDTQYF. The CDR3 DNA sequence: TGTGCCAGCAGCCAGATACCTCCGGGACTAGCGGGAGAAGATACGCAGTATTTT.

The chain couples TRBV4-2 to TRBJ2-3; 10 nucleotides match TRBD2. The germline V gene encodes CDR1 LGHNA and CDR2 YNFKEQ. V lost 6 bases to trimming and J lost 2 bases; unmatched junction nucleotides: 11. The CDR3 runs 17 residues. This CDR3 is CASSPTYSGGPTDTQYF. The DNA for the CDR3 is TGTGCCAGCAGTCCCACGTATAGCGGGGGGCCCACAGATACGCAGTATTTT.

This sequence joins TRBV7-9 and TRBJ2-5, with D perhaps TRBD2 (6 bases). Germline loops: CDR1 SEHNR, CDR2 FQNEAQ (reference sequence). Deletions cut 3 bases from V and 2 bases from J, with 16 bases between. The CDR3 contains 16 residues. The CDR3 sequence is CASSFQRGGRQETQYF. The CDR3 nucleotides read TGTGCCAGCAGCTTCCAACGGGGAGGACGGCAAGAGACCCAGTACTTC.

CDR3 nucleotide sequence: TGTGCCAGCAGCCCTGACAGCAATTCACCCCTCCACTTT. Translation gives CASSPDSNSPLHF. The chain is built from TRBV3-1 (or the pseudogene TRBV3-2) and TRBJ1-6, with D perhaps TRBD1 (5 bases). Per the germline V gene, CDR1 is LGHDT and CDR2 is YNNKEL (reference sequence). This CDR3 is 13 amino acids long. V lost 4 bases and J 7 bases, leaving 8 bases between the germline ends.